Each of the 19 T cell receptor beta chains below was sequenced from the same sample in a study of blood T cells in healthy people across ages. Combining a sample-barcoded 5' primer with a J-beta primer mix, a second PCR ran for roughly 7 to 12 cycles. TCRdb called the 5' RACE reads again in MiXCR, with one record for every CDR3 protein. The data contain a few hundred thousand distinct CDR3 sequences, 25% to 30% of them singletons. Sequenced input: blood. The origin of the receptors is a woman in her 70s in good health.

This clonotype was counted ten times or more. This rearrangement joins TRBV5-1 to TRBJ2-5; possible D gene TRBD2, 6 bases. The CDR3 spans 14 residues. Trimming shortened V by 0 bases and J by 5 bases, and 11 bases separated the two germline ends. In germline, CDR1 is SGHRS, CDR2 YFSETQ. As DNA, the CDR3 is TGCGCCAGCAGCTTGGAGGGGAGGAGGGAGACCCAGTACTTC. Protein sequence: CASSLEGRRETQYF.

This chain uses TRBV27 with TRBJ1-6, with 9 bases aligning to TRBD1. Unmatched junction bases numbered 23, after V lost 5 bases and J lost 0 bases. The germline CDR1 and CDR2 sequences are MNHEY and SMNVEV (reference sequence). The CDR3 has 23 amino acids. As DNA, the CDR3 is TGTGCCAGCAGTCAGAGATTAAACCCTACAGGGGGCTATCCGAGCTCCTATAATTCACCCCTCCACTTT. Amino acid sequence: CASSQRLNPTGGYPSSYNSPLHF.

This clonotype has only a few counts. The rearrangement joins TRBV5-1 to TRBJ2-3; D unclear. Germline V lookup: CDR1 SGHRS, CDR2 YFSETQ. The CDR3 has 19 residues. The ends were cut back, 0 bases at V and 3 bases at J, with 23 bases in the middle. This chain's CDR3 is CASSLAPRVTGARTDTQYF. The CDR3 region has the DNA TGCGCCAGCAGCTTGGCGCCCCGGGTTACGGGTGCGCGAACAGATACGCAGTATTTT.

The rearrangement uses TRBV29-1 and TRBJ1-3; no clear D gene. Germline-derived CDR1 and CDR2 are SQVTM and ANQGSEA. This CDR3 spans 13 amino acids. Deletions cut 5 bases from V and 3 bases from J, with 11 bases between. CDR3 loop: CSVRQRSGNTIYF. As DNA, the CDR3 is TGCAGCGTTCGGCAACGAAGTGGAAACACCATATATTTT. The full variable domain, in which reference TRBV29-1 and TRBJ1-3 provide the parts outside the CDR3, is SAVISQKPSRDICQRGTSLTIQCQVDSQVTMMFWYRQQPGQSLTLIATANQGSEATYESGFVIDKFPISRPNLTFSTLTVSNMSPEDSSIYLCSVRQRSGNTIYFGEGSWLTVV.

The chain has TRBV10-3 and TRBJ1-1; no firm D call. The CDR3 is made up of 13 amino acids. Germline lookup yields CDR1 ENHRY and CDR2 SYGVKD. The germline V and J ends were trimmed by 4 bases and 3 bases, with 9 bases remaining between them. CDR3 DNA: TGTGCCATCAGTGGGACGCCGGACACTGAAGCTTTCTTT. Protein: CAISGTPDTEAFF.

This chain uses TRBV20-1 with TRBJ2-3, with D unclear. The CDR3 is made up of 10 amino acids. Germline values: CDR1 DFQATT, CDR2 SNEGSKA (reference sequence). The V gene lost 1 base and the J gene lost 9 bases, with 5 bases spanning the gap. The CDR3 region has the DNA TGCAGTGCTAGAGTTAAGACGCAGTATTTT. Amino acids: CSARVKTQYF.

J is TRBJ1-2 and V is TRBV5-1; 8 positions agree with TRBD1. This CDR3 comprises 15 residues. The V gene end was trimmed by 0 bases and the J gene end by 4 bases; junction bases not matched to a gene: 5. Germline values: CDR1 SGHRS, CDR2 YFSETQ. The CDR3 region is CASSLAAGGIYGYTF. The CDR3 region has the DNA TGCGCCAGCAGCTTGGCGGCAGGGGGCATCTATGGCTACACCTTC.

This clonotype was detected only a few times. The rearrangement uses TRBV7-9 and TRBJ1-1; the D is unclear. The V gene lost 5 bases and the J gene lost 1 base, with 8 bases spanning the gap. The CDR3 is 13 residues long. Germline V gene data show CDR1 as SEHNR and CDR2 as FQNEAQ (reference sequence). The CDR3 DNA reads TGTGCCAGCAGCCGGAGACAGAACACTGAAGCTTTCTTT. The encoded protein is CASSRRQNTEAFF.

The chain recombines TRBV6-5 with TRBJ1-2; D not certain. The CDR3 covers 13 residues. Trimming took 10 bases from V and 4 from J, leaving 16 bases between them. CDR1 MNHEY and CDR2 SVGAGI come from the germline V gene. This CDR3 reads CATSNGGIYGYTF. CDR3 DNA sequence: TGTGCCACCTCGAACGGAGGGATCTATGGCTACACCTTC.

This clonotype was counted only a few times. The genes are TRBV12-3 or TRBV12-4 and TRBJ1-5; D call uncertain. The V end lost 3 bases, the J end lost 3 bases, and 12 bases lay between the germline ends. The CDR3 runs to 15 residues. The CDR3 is CASSFRWAYNQPQHF. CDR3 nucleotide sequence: TGTGCCAGCAGTTTTAGGTGGGCTTACAATCAGCCCCAGCATTTT.

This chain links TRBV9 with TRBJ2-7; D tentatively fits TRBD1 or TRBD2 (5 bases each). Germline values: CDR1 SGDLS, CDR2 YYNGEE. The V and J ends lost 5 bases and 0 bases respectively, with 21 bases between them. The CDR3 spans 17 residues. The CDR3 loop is CASSRGQTWGNSYEQYF. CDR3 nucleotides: TGTGCCAGCAGTCGAGGACAAACTTGGGGGAACTCCTACGAGCAGTACTTC. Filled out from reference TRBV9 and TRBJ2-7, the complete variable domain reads DSGVTQTPKHLITATGQRVTLRCSPRSGDLSVYWYQQSLDQGLQFLIQYYNGEERAKGNILERFSAQQFPDLHSELNLSSLELGDSALYFCASSRGQTWGNSYEQYFGPGTRLTVT.

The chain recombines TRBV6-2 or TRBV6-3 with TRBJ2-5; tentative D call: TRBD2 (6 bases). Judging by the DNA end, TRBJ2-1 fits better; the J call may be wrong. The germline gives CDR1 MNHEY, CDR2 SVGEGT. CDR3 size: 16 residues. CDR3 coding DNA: TGTGCCAGCAGTTACCGAAGGAATAGCGGAAGAAATGAGCAGTTCTTC. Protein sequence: CASSYRRNSGRNEQFF.

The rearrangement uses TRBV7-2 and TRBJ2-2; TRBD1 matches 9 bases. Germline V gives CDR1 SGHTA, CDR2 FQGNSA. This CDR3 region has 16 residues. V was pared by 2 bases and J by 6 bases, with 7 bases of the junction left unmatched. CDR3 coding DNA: TGTGCCAGCAGCTTAACCGGGACAGGGATGGCCGGGGAGCTGTTTTTT. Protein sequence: CASSLTGTGMAGELFF.

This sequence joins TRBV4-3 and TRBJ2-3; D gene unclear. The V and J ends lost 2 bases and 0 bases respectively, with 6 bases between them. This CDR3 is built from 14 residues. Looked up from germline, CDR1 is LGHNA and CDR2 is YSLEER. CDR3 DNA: TGCGCCAGCAGCCAAAGCGACAGCACAGATACGCAGTATTTT. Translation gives CASSQSDSTDTQYF.

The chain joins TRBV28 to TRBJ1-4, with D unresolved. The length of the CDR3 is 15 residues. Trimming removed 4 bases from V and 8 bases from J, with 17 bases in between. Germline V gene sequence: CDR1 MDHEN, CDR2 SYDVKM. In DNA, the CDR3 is TGTGCCAGCAGTTCGTGGGCTGCCGCGAAGGAAAAACTGTTTTTT. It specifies CASSSWAAAKEKLFF.

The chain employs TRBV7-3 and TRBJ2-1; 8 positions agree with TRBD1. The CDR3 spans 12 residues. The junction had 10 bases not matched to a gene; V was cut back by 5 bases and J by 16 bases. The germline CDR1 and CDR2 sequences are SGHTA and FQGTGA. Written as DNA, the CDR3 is TGTGCCAGCAGCGCCCGGACAGGGAAATCTTTCTTC. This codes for CASSARTGKSFF.

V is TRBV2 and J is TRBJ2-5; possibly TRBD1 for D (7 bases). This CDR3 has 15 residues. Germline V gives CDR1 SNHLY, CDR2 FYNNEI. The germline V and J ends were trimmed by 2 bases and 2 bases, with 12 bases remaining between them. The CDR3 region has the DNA TGTGCCAGCAGTGAAATGCAGGGGGGACAAGAGACCCAGTACTTC. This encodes CASSEMQGGQETQYF.

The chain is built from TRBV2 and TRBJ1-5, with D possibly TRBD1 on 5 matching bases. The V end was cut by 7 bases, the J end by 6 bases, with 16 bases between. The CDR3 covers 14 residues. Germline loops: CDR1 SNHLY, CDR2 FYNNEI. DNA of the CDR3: TGTGCCAGCACCTACGGGGGGATTGGTCAGCCCCAGCATTTT. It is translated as CASTYGGIGQPQHF.

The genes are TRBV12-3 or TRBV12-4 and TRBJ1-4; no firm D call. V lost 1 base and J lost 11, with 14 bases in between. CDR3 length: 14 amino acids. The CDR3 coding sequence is TGTGCCAGCAGTTTAGGGTTCTTTCTGGGCAAACTGTTTTTT. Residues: CASSLGFFLGKLFF.